Shown below are 14 T cell receptor beta chains from a single sample sequenced in a study of vaccination effects on CD4 cells after COVID-19 (dated by TCRdb to between 2021 and 2024). The ViraFEST assay stimulated PBMC with viral peptide pools and then used TCR sequencing to identify antigen-specific CD4+ T cell clonotypes by expansion. After about 9 days of culture, CD4+ T cells were isolated with the EasySep CD4+ T cell isolation kit. The absence of prior SARS-CoV-2 infection in healthy vaccine recipients was confirmed by negative nucleocapsid antibodies before and after vaccination. The method was the immunoSEQ multiplex PCR assay. Held by TCRdb, this immuneACCESS table contains in-frame sequences only and omits some clones. Under half of the omission traces to an unresolved V gene where checked; the cause of the rest is unknown. This sample has 25,000 to 35,000 clones in its table, and 75% to 85% of those were observed once. Around 30% of the sample rests with the top ten.

The antigens these receptors bind are not known. The sequencing used CD4+ T cells from PBMCs cultured with SARS-CoV-2 spike peptides, collected before COVID-19 vaccination. Taken with the paper, the label for cell subset or site translates to: SARS-CoV-2 spike overlapping peptide pool stimulation. Receptor source: a human donor who received a COVID-19 vaccine.

There are a few counts of this clone. The J gene is TRBJ1-1, the V gene TRBV6-5, with TRBD1 as a possible D gene (5 bases). This CDR3 is built from 14 residues. V lost 3 bases, J lost 6 bases, and 14 bases lay in between. The germline gives CDR1 MNHEY, CDR2 SVGAGI. CDR3 sequence (DNA): TGTGCCAGCAGTTATGGGGGGGTGCTCGCTGAAGCTTTCTTT. Its translation: CASSYGGVLAEAFF.

The gene calls are TRBV7-2 and TRBJ1-2; 9 positions match TRBD1. Trimming at V came to 3 bases and at J to 2 bases, leaving 4 bases not matched to a gene. CDR3 size: 15 residues. Germline V CDR1 and CDR2: SGHTA, FQGNSA. The CDR3 region is CASSFVQGANYGYTF. For the CDR3, the DNA is TGTGCCAGCAGCTTCGTACAGGGGGCCAACTATGGCTACACCTTC. Based on the CDR3 plus reference TRBV7-2 and TRBJ1-2, the full variable domain is GAGVSQSPSNKVTEKGKDVELRCDPISGHTALYWYRQSLGQGLEFLIYFQGNSAPDKSGLPSDRFSAERTGGSVSTLTIQRTQQEDSAVYLCASSFVQGANYGYTFGSGTRLTVV.

With respect to this clone: Distinct nucleotide sequences in the sample also encode this CDR3. This chain connects TRBV20-1 to TRBJ2-3; D might be TRBD1 (5 bases). CDR1 and CDR2 (germline): DFQATT, SNEGSKA (reference sequence). Trimming cost V 3 bases and J 0 bases, with 7 bases left between them. The CDR3 is 13 residues long. This chain's CDR3 is CSASQGSTDTQYF. The CDR3 DNA sequence: TGCAGTGCTAGTCAGGGAAGCACAGATACGCAGTATTTT.

This clone is classed as medium-sized. CDR3 in DNA: TGTGCCAGCAGCTTATCGGATAATTCACCCCTCCACTTT. It encodes CASSLSDNSPLHF. The genes are TRBV7-2 and TRBJ1-6, with D unresolved. CDR1 is SGHTA and CDR2 is FQGNSA in the germline V gene. This CDR3 comprises 13 residues. V was trimmed by 2 bases and J by 5 bases, leaving 4 bases between them.

The chain has TRBV5-6 and TRBJ2-3; 7 positions agree with TRBD2. The junction had 12 bases not matched to a gene; V was cut back by 4 bases and J by 4 bases. This CDR3 is 16 amino acids long. Germline CDR1 and CDR2: SGHDT and YYEEEE. Written as DNA, the CDR3 is TGTGCCAGCAGCCCCTCGGGCGGGAGTTACTCAGATACGCAGTATTTT. This sequence encodes CASSPSGGSYSDTQYF. Drawing the rest from reference TRBV5-6 and TRBJ2-3, the complete variable domain is DAGVTQSPTHLIKTRGQQVTLRCSPKSGHDTVSWYQQALGQGPQFIFQYYEEEERQRGNFPDRFSGHQFPNYSSELNVNALLLGDSALYLCASSPSGGSYSDTQYFGPGTRLTVL.

This chain links TRBV18 with TRBJ2-7; TRBD2 is a possible D gene (5 bases). CDR3 length: 14 amino acids. Trimming cost V 6 bases and J 1 base, with 13 bases left between them. The germline V gene encodes CDR1 KGHSH and CDR2 LQKENI. The DNA for the CDR3 is TGTGCCAGCTCTACCCAGCCGGGGTCCTACGAGCAGTACTTC. It translates to CASSTQPGSYEQYF.

This rearrangement joins TRBV18 to TRBJ1-5; D is unresolved. The germline V gene has CDR1 KGHSH and CDR2 LQKENI. The CDR3 is 14 amino acids. V gave up 2 bases and J gave up 4 bases, with 9 bases separating them. The CDR3 region is CASSPTTGNQPQHF. CDR3 nucleotide sequence: TGTGCCAGCTCACCAACTACGGGGAATCAGCCCCAGCATTTT. Drawing the rest from reference TRBV18 and TRBJ1-5, the complete variable domain is NAGVMQNPRHLVRRRGQEARLRCSPMKGHSHVYWYRQLPEEGLKFMVYLQKENIIDESGMPKERFSAEFPKEGPSILRIQQVVRGDSAAYFCASSPTTGNQPQHFGDGTRLSIL.

In this sample, this clone turned up once. CDR3 protein: CASSDRLAGAGEQYF. DNA of the CDR3: TGTGCCAGCAGTGACCGACTAGCGGGAGCGGGAGAGCAGTACTTC. The chain is built from TRBV6-1 and TRBJ2-7; 12 bases map to TRBD2. V lost 3 bases to trimming and J lost 7 bases; unmatched junction nucleotides: 7. This CDR3 has 15 amino acids. Germline V gene data show CDR1 as MNHNS and CDR2 as SASEGT.

The chain couples TRBV7-2 to TRBJ2-5; 8 bases are shared with TRBD1. Per germline, CDR1 SGHTA and CDR2 FQGNSA. J lost 4 bases, V lost 3 bases, and 4 bases had no gene match. The CDR3 is made up of 14 amino acids. The CDR3 loop is CASSFRGQGETQYF. The CDR3 DNA sequence: TGTGCCAGCAGCTTCAGGGGGCAGGGAGAGACCCAGTACTTC.

The J gene is TRBJ1-2, the V gene TRBV18, with 8 bases fitting TRBD1. The germline V gene encodes CDR1 KGHSH and CDR2 LQKENI. The CDR3 length is 15 residues. V gave up 0 bases and J gave up 6 bases; unmatched junction bases: 6. CDR3 in DNA: TGTGCCAGCTCACCACCAATCAGGGGGCTCCATGGCTACACCTTC. Translating gives CASSPPIRGLHGYTF.

By share, this clone counts as medium-sized. The genes are TRBV2 and TRBJ1-5, with D maybe TRBD1 (6 bases). Looked up from germline, CDR1 is SNHLY and CDR2 is FYNNEI. This CDR3 region has 15 residues. V lost 6 bases to trimming and J lost 1 base, with 13 bases between them. CDR3 region: CASRNRASSNQPQHF. The CDR3 nucleotides are TGTGCCAGCAGGAACAGGGCTTCGAGCAATCAGCCCCAGCATTTT.

This clone was seen just once. The V call is TRBV19, the J call TRBJ2-5; D not certain. Germline V gene data show CDR1 as LNHDA and CDR2 as SQIVND (reference sequence). Trimming removed 1 base from V and 5 bases from J, with 14 bases in between. The CDR3 has 15 residues. The CDR3 DNA follows: TGTGCCAGTAGTATAGTGGCGTCCATTGGGGAGACCCAGTACTTC. This codes for CASSIVASIGETQYF.

The rearrangement uses TRBV7-8 and TRBJ1-6; D is undetermined. V was pared by 5 bases and J by 6 bases, with 8 bases between. In germline, CDR1 is SGHVS, CDR2 FQNEAQ. This CDR3 has 13 residues. CDR3 loop: CASSPDPNSPLHF. CDR3 DNA sequence: TGTGCCAGCAGCCCCGACCCTAATTCACCCCTCCACTTT.

The chain is built from TRBV20-1 and TRBJ2-5; 8 nucleotides line up with TRBD1. The length of the CDR3 is 14 residues. V lost 3 bases and J lost 5; bases outside the gene matches: 8. Germline CDR1 and CDR2: DFQATT and SNEGSKA (reference sequence). CDR3 amino acids: CSASPRGRRETQYF. For the CDR3, the DNA is TGCAGTGCTAGTCCCAGGGGGCGCAGGGAGACCCAGTACTTC.